The 25 T cell receptor beta chains given below trace back to one sample, sequenced in a study of blood T cells in healthy people across ages. Using a J-beta primer mix together with a sample-barcoded 5' primer, a second PCR was run for roughly 6 to 12 cycles. Using its own MiXCR run on the 5' RACE reads, TCRdb lists one record per CDR3 protein. The sample consists of some 800,000 distinct CDR3 sequences, roughly 25% of them appearing once. The sample was also linked to a second study, of T cells of mothers and their children.

Sample: blood. These receptors came from a boy aged 5 to 17 in good health.

The chain joins TRBV28 to TRBJ2-7; 10 bases line up with TRBD1. Germline V gene lookup returns CDR1 MDHEN and CDR2 SYDVKM. The V gene end was trimmed by 8 bases and the J gene end by 1 base; junction bases not matched to a gene: 5. The CDR3 consists of 14 residues. In nucleotides, the CDR3 is TGTGCCAGCGTCGGGGGACAGGGGTCCTACGAGCAGTACTTC. Residues: CASVGGQGSYEQYF.

This clonotype has just a few counts. V is TRBV6-6 and J is TRBJ2-5; D tentatively reads TRBD1 or TRBD2 (5 bases each). V dropped 2 bases and J dropped 5 bases, with 15 bases sitting between them. Germline CDR1 MNHNY, CDR2 SVGAGI (reference sequence). This CDR3 has 15 amino acids. CDR3 coding DNA: TGTGCCAGCAGTTACCTTGGGGACGGTGGGGAGACCCAGTACTTC. Protein sequence: CASSYLGDGGETQYF.

This chain links TRBV20-1 with TRBJ2-1, with TRBD2 identical over 7 bases. V was clipped by 0 bases and J by 9 bases; unmatched bases: 5. The CDR3 runs 13 residues. The germline V gene has CDR1 DFQATT and CDR2 SNEGSKA (reference sequence). As DNA, the CDR3 is TGCAGTGCTAGAGATTGGACTAGAGTTGAGCAGTTCTTC. Its translation is CSARDWTRVEQFF.

CDR3 region: CAISDQLGVGTEAFF. CDR3 in DNA: TGTGCCATCAGTGATCAACTCGGGGTGGGGACTGAAGCTTTCTTT. The chain combines TRBV10-3 with TRBJ1-1; D gene ambiguous. Deletions cut 3 bases from V and 5 bases from J, with 16 bases between. The CDR3 covers 15 residues. Germline loops: CDR1 ENHRY, CDR2 SYGVKD.

The rearrangement links TRBV7-2 to TRBJ2-7, with D tentatively TRBD1 (5 bases). V gave up 4 bases and J gave up 7 bases, with 17 bases separating them. The CDR3 contains 14 residues. In germline, CDR1 is SGHTA, CDR2 FQGNSA. CDR3 coding DNA: TGTGCCAGCAGCTCCACAGGCCTGAAGAGGGAGCAGTACTTC. It encodes CASSSTGLKREQYF.

The sample holds a few counts of this clonotype. The rearrangement joins TRBV19 to TRBJ2-7, with D perhaps matching TRBD2 (5 bases). V lost 2 bases and J lost 2, with 10 bases in between. The CDR3 spans 14 residues. Germline lookup yields CDR1 LNHDA and CDR2 SQIVND (reference sequence). CDR3 nucleotide sequence: TGTGCCAGTAGTATACCACAGCGGACCTACGAGCAGTACTTC. Its translation: CASSIPQRTYEQYF. The whole variable domain, remainder taken from reference TRBV19 and TRBJ2-7, is DGGITQSPKYLFRKEGQNVTLSCEQNLNHDAMYWYRQDPGQGLRLIYYSQIVNDFQKGDIAEGYSVSREKKESFPLTVTSAQKNPTAFYLCASSIPQRTYEQYFGPGTRLTVT.

This CDR3 is CASSLKGANEKLFF. CDR3 coding DNA: TGCGCCAGCAGCCTTAAGGGTGCTAATGAAAAACTGTTTTTT. The chain couples TRBV4-3 to TRBJ1-4; D ambiguous. Trimming left V 4 bases short and J 3 bases short, with 9 bases between. This CDR3 is built from 14 residues. Germline V gene sequence: CDR1 LGHNA, CDR2 YSLEER.

This clonotype was counted only a few times. The V and J genes are TRBV27 and TRBJ2-6, with a weak D call TRBD2 (5 bases). The CDR3 length is 14 residues. V shed 9 bases and J shed 3 bases, with 12 bases lying between them. Germline V gene sequence: CDR1 MNHEY, CDR2 SMNVEV (reference sequence). The CDR3 coding sequence is TGTGCCAGTAGTAGGAGGAGTGGGGCCAACGTCCTGACTTTC. It yields the protein CASSRRSGANVLTF. The whole variable domain, filled in from reference TRBV27 and TRBJ2-6, reads EAQVTQNPRYLITVTGKKLTVTCSQNMNHEYMSWYRQDPGLGLRQIYYSMNVEVTDKGDVPEGYKVSRKEKRNFPLILESPSPNQTSLYFCASSRRSGANVLTFGAGSRLTVL.

This chain uses TRBV20-1 with TRBJ1-1, with D unresolved. The CDR3 is made up of 13 amino acids. Germline-derived CDR1 and CDR2 are DFQATT and SNEGSKA (reference sequence). V dropped 5 bases and J dropped 5 bases, with 15 bases sitting between them. CDR3 sequence reads: CSAPGSLSTEAFF. CDR3 nucleotide sequence: TGCAGTGCTCCCGGCAGCCTGAGTACTGAAGCTTTCTTT.

Concerning this clonotype: A junction end diverges from the germline sequence, so it may reflect a read error. The rearrangement uses TRBV7-9 and TRBJ2-1; the D call may be TRBD1 or TRBD2 (5 bases each). Germline CDR1 is SEHNR and CDR2 is FQNEAQ (reference sequence). There are 12 residues in the CDR3. The CDR3 DNA is TGTGCCAGCAGCTCGTCGGGGACCGAATACAACTTC. It encodes CASSSSGTEYNF.

There are many counts of this clonotype. This sequence joins TRBV5-1 and TRBJ2-7, with D possibly being TRBD1 or TRBD2 (5 bases each). The V end lost 0 bases, the J end lost 1 base, and 11 bases lay between the germline ends. The CDR3 is 15 residues long. Germline CDR1 and CDR2: SGHRS and YFSETQ. The CDR3 sequence: CASSLALRGSYEQYF. For the CDR3, the DNA is TGCGCCAGCAGCTTGGCCTTGAGGGGTTCCTACGAGCAGTACTTC.

This clonotype was seen more than once but under ten times. The chain employs TRBV7-9 and TRBJ2-5; 10 bases align to TRBD2. The J call may be faulty, since TRBJ2-7 better matches the DNA end. The CDR3 is 14 residues long. Germline V gene sequence: CDR1 SEHNR, CDR2 FQNEAQ (reference sequence). DNA of the CDR3: TGTGCCAGCAGCTTAAGCGGGAGGGCCTTCGAGCAGTACTTC. This gives the protein CASSLSGRAFEQYF.

The chain is built from TRBV7-2 and TRBJ1-3; D remains unclear. The V end was cut by 5 bases, the J end by 0 bases, with 14 bases between. CDR3 length equals 16 residues. Germline V lookup: CDR1 SGHTA, CDR2 FQGNSA. The CDR3 DNA sequence: TGTGCCAGCAGCGCCGGTCCAGGTACCTCTGGAAACACCATATATTTT. The encoded protein is CASSAGPGTSGNTIYF.

V gene TRBV6-5 combines with J gene TRBJ2-1, with D maybe TRBD1 (6 bases). The CDR3 loop spans 17 amino acids. V was clipped by 2 bases and J by 3 bases, with 17 bases between them. Germline values: CDR1 MNHEY, CDR2 SVGAGI. CDR3 in DNA: TGTGCCAGCAGTTACACTCAGGGACACCCCTACTACAATGAGCAGTTCTTC. This codes for CASSYTQGHPYYNEQFF.

The chain links TRBV20-1 to TRBJ2-5; the D is unclear. CDR3 length equals 13 residues. V was trimmed by 0 bases and J by 11 bases, leaving 16 bases between them. CDR1 DFQATT and CDR2 SNEGSKA come from the germline V gene (reference sequence). The CDR3 DNA follows: TGCAGTGCTAGAGATGGCACTTTCGGAGAGCAGTACTTC. Its translation is CSARDGTFGEQYF.

DNA of the CDR3: TGTGCCAGCAGCTTGGATGGACTATCCCGGAATGAGCAGTTCTTC. It is translated as CASSLDGLSRNEQFF. The chain joins TRBV7-8 to TRBJ2-1; maybe TRBD2 (6 bases). The CDR3 extends over 15 amino acids. Germline V gene data show CDR1 as SGHVS and CDR2 as FQNEAQ. With 3 bases removed from V and 7 bases from J, the gap between germline ends came to 16 bases.

This chain connects TRBV3-1 to TRBJ2-5, with D possibly matching TRBD2 (6 bases). This CDR3 has 14 amino acids. Per germline, CDR1 LGHDT and CDR2 YNNKEL (reference sequence). Trimming removed 2 bases at V and 5 bases at J, with 12 bases between. The CDR3 sequence is CASSQRGGRETQYF. The DNA for the CDR3 is TGTGCCAGCAGCCAACGAGGAGGGCGCGAGACCCAGTACTTC.

In this sample, this clonotype turned up a few times. The chain joins TRBV7-2 to TRBJ1-1; a weak D match, TRBD1 (5 bases). The CDR3 runs to 16 residues. V was cut by 4 bases and J by 0 bases, with 15 bases left in between. Germline CDR1 and CDR2: SGHTA and FQGNSA. In DNA form, the CDR3 reads TGTGCCAGCAGCTCTAGGGAAGGGGAGTTGAACACTGAAGCTTTCTTT. It specifies CASSSREGELNTEAFF.

The chain recombines TRBV27 with TRBJ2-6, with no clear D. Germline V gene data show CDR1 as MNHEY and CDR2 as SMNVEV (reference sequence). The CDR3 loop spans 16 amino acids. The V end was cut by 4 bases, the J end by 0 bases, with 10 bases between. The CDR3 DNA reads as TGTGCCAGCAGTTCGGTCCTAGGCTCTGGGGCCAACGTCCTGACTTTC. Protein sequence: CASSSVLGSGANVLTF.

The chain combines TRBV30 with TRBJ2-2, with TRBD1 matching 11 bases. CDR1 is GTSNPN, CDR2 SVGIG, per germline (reference sequence). The junction had 19 bases not matched to a gene; V was cut back by 5 bases and J by 5 bases. The CDR3 is made up of 19 amino acids. CDR3 region: CAWLRYQWDRGFGTGELFF. Here the CDR3 DNA reads TGTGCCTGGCTGAGATACCAATGGGACAGGGGGTTTGGGACCGGGGAGCTGTTTTTT.

This clonotype appeared a single time. Compared with germline, one end of the junction differs, possibly owing to a read error. The chain carries TRBV7-2 and TRBJ2-1; D uncertain. The J call may be mistaken, given a closer DNA end match to TRBJ2-5. CDR1 is SGHTA, CDR2 FQGNSA, per germline. CDR3 length: 13 amino acids. Here the CDR3 reads CASSLAYEEAQYF. The CDR3 DNA reads as TGTGCCAGCAGCTTAGCCTACGAAGAGGCCCAGTACTTC.

This chain connects TRBV4-3 to TRBJ2-2, with 8 bases identical to TRBD1. The CDR3 spans 17 residues. From germline, CDR1 is LGHNA and CDR2 YSLEER. The V segment lost 0 bases and the J segment 4 bases; nucleotides outside the gene matches: 7. CDR3 coding DNA: TGCGCCAGCAGCCAAGATCAAGCAGGGGGCATCACCGGGGAGCTGTTTTTT. Translated, it gives CASSQDQAGGITGELFF.

The V and J genes are TRBV7-9 and TRBJ2-7; 11 bases line up with TRBD1. The germline V gene has CDR1 SEHNR and CDR2 FQNEAQ (reference sequence). J was trimmed by 6 bases and V by 6 bases; bases with no gene match: 7. The CDR3 is 14 amino acids. The CDR3: CASRRTGTGGEQYF. CDR3 coding DNA: TGTGCCAGCAGAAGGACCGGGACAGGGGGCGAGCAGTACTTC.

V and J are TRBV28 and TRBJ2-5; TRBD1 aligns across 7 bases. The J call is doubtful: the DNA matches TRBJ2-7 better. CDR3 length: 12 residues. CDR1 MDHEN and CDR2 SYDVKM come from the germline V gene. In DNA form, the CDR3 reads TGTGCCAGCAGGATACAGGGGAACGAGCAGTACTTC. It specifies CASRIQGNEQYF.

CDR3 DNA: TGTGCCAGCTCCAAGACAACGAACACTGAAGCTTTCTTT. Amino acids: CASSKTTNTEAFF. J is TRBJ1-1 and V is TRBV7-8; D unresolved. CDR3 size: 13 residues. Trimming left V 8 bases short and J 1 base short, with 11 bases between. Germline CDR1 SGHVS, CDR2 FQNEAQ.